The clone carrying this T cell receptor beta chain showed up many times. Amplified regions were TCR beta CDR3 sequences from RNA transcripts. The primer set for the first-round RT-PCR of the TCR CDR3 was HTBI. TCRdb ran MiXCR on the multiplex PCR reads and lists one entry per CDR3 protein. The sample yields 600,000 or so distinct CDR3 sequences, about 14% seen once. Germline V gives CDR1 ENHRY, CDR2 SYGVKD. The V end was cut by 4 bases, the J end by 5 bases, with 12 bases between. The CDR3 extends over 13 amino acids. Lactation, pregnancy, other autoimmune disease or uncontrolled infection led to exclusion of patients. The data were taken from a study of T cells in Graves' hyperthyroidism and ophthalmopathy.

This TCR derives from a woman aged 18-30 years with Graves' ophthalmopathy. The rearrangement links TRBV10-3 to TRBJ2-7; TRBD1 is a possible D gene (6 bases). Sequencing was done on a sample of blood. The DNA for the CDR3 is TGTGCCATCAGTGTCGAACAGGGTAACGAGCAGTACTTC. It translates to CAISVEQGNEQYF.